This TCR beta chain stems from a study of T-cell memory formation after mild COVID-19 (dated by TCRdb to the early 2020s). Regarding the complete study: Most TCR sequence clusters were specific to one of the two donors. T-cell clones expanding and contracting after mild COVID-19 in a couple of donors were tracked by longitudinal TCRalpha and TCRbeta repertoire sequencing. Two young, previously healthy adult volunteers, one female and one male, were included in the cohort.

Results and caveats for the whole study, not just this receptor: Clones contracting from day 15 to 85 had balanced CD4/CD8 phenotypes, while a second wave expanding from day 15 to 37 was biased towards CD4+. The detection of some responding clones in pre-infection memory suggests that pre-existing cross-reactive memory T cells joined the SARS-CoV-2 response. The second-wave clones that peaked on day 37 were not confirmed to be SARS-CoV-2 specific. The study covered only a couple of mild cases, and larger cohorts including severe cases with pre-infection samples were considered necessary. Contracting CD4+ clones appeared mostly in the CM and EM memory subsets, whereas CD8+ clones were enriched in EMRA.

The germline V gene yields SGHRS for CDR1 and YFSETQ for CDR2. The CDR3 measures 15 amino acids from cysteine to phenylalanine. The entry retains the CDR3 DNA only, 45 bases that are in frame from base 1. V was cut back by 1 base and J by 2 bases, leaving a gap of 13 bases between them. TCRdb records Illumina NovaSeq 6000 as the sequencer. cDNA libraries for TCRalpha and TCRbeta were prepared by 5'RACE using constant-segment primers, with sample barcodes and unique molecular identifiers added. Trizol reagent was used to extract RNA from every sample. Amplification of the libraries took two PCR steps, and the second step added a second sample barcode plus Illumina TruSeq adapters. Sequencing of libraries was performed on an Illumina NovaSeq with 2 x 150 bp paired-end reads. In the source study's methods: The reads were demultiplexed and collapsed into UMI-guided consensus sequences using migec v1.2.7. Using mixcr v2.1.11, the UMI consensuses were aligned to TRA and TRB V and J templates and assembled into clonotypes. Clonotypes were classified as expanded or contracted when called significant by both edgeR and NoisET, with noise models trained on biological replicates. For edgeR calls, the cutoffs were a false discovery rate-adjusted p below 0.01 and a log2 fold-change threshold of 1. As an exploratory analysis of dynamics, PCA with hierarchical clustering was applied to max-normalized trajectories of the 1000 most abundant clonotypes. Separately sequenced CD4+ and CD8+ repertoires were used to assign the CD4 or CD8 phenotype of responding clones. TCRdb trimmed the raw reads at Q25, called clones with MiXCR and kept productive beta chains. Every CDR3 protein is listed once, alongside the most common genes and DNA of its rows. The V and J calls and clone size are TCRdb's, not the authors'. The sample has around 310,000 distinct CDR3 sequences on record, 15% of them singletons. Approximately 20% of the sample is taken by the ten largest.

Note on this clonotype: Its binding antigen is unknown. Base-call qualities are not available, and no considerably larger clone is one nucleotide away.

Ficoll-Paque density gradient centrifugation was the method used to isolate PBMCs. The receptor was derived from a man between 18 and 29 years old who had mild COVID-19 (a few samples of this study predate the infection). The sample titles of this study are shuffled in the database, so cell type and time point are left out; the donor was told from shared clones. The sample consisted of PBMCs or a T cell subset sorted from them (not recorded which). The chain joins TRBV5-1 to TRBJ2-7; the D gene may be TRBD1 or TRBD2, since each aligns over 5 bases. Here the CDR3 is given as CASSLSGTATYEQYF. The DNA sequence reads TGCGCCAGCAGCTTGTCCGGGACGGCAACCTACGAGCAGTACTTC.